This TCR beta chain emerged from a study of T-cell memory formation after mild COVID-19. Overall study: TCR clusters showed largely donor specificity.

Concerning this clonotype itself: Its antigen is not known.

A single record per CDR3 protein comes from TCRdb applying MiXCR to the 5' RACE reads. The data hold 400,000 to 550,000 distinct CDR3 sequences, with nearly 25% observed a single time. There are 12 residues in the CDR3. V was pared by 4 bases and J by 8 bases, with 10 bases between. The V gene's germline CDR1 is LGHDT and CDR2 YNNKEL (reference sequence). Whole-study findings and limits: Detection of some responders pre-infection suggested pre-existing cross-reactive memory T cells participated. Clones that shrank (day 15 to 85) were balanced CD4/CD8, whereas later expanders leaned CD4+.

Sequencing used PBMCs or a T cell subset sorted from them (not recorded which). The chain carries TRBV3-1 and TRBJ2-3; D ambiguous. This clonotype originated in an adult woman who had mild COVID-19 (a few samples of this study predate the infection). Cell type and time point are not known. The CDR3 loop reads CASSRGVGTQYF. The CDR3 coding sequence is TGTGCCAGCAGCCGCGGAGTGGGTACGCAGTATTTT.